This TCR beta chain came from a study of cytomegalovirus exposure and HLA in healthy donors. Study-wide results and caveats: In vitro experiments confirmed that a few CMV-associated chains were specific for CMV antigens. Follow-up analysis later connected one missense variant in DCLRE1C with trimming of TCR beta V- and J-genes.

In the PCR, 60 Vbeta and 13 Jbeta primers were used. Profiling relied on immunoSEQ multiplex PCR, and the TCRdb table lists in-frame clones only, not all of them. Of roughly 200,000 clones in the sample, approximately 88% were seen once. This clone was recorded once. Its antigen is unknown. CDR3 length: 11 amino acids. The germline V and J ends were trimmed by 8 bases and 5 bases, with 10 bases remaining between them. Germline lookup yields CDR1 SNHLY and CDR2 FYNNEI. The TCR sequence derives from a boy aged 2 to 10 in good health and CMV-seronegative. Material for sequencing was PBMCs. The chain carries TRBV2 and TRBJ2-7; D is ambiguous. The DNA for the CDR3 is TGTGCCAGCTCCGAGTTCGACGAGCAGTACTTC. Translation gives CASSEFDEQYF. Looking up the rest from reference TRBV2 and TRBJ2-7 gives the full variable domain: EPEVTQTPSHQVTQMGQEVILRCVPISNHLYFYWYRQILGQKVEFLVSFYNNEISEKSEIFDDQFSVERPDGSNFTLKIRSTKLEDSAMYFCASSEFDEQYFGPGTRLTVT.